A selection of T cell receptor beta chains follows, all from one sample in a study of T cells in Graves' hyperthyroidism and ophthalmopathy. Via MiXCR, TCRdb re-called the multiplex PCR reads, giving one row per CDR3 protein. The table records fewer than 400,000 distinct CDR3 sequences, 15% to 17% of them present only once. Input material: blood. These receptors originate from a woman aged 18-35 years with Graves' hyperthyroidism that later progressed to Graves' ophthalmopathy. Each CDR3 is given with its conserved first and last residue. Fields, in order: D gene, J gene, clone size, V gene, CDR3 protein, CDR3 DNA. The D gene is left open where the match is weak. Where a row states a size, it is once, few, many or the class of an expanded clone; other rows omit it.

d_gene: -; j_gene: TRBJ2-1; abundance: many; v_gene: TRBV20-1; CDR3aa: CSARDIRRSSAGEQFF; CDR3nt: TGCAGTGCTAGAGATATTCGCAGGTCTTCGGCGGGTGAGCAGTTCTTC
d_gene: TRBD1; j_gene: TRBJ2-1; abundance: many; v_gene: TRBV7-9; CDR3aa: CASSMGTGSRDHNEQFF; CDR3nt: TGTGCCAGCAGCATGGGGACAGGTTCTAGGGACCACAATGAGCAGTTCTTC
d_gene: -; j_gene: TRBJ2-2; abundance: many; v_gene: TRBV12-3/TRBV12-4; CDR3aa: CASSSPVRDGELFF; CDR3nt: TGTGCCAGCAGTTCCCCTGTCCGGGATGGGGAGCTGTTTTTT
d_gene: -; j_gene: TRBJ2-1; abundance: -; v_gene: TRBV6-4; CDR3aa: CASSEQGGVGEQFF; CDR3nt: TGTGCCAGCAGTGAACAGGGTGGGGTCGGTGAGCAGTTCTTC
d_gene: -; j_gene: TRBJ2-7; abundance: many; v_gene: TRBV6-1; CDR3aa: CASSEARGSYEQYF; CDR3nt: TGTGCCAGCAGTGAAGCCAGGGGCTCCTACGAGCAGTACTTC
d_gene: -; j_gene: TRBJ1-3; abundance: -; v_gene: TRBV20-1; CDR3aa: CSASNQGSSGNTIYF; CDR3nt: TGCAGTGCGAGTAATCAGGGAAGCTCTGGAAACACCATATATTTT
d_gene: -; j_gene: TRBJ2-1; abundance: -; v_gene: TRBV25-1; CDR3aa: CASRGNYNEQFF; CDR3nt: TGTGCCAGCAGGGGGAACTACAATGAGCAGTTCTTC
d_gene: -; j_gene: TRBJ2-7; abundance: many; v_gene: TRBV7-9; CDR3aa: CASSLGERPFYEQYF; CDR3nt: TGTGCCAGCAGCTTAGGAGAGCGGCCATTCTACGAGCAGTACTTC
d_gene: TRBD2; j_gene: TRBJ2-3; abundance: few; v_gene: TRBV6-1; CDR3aa: CASSERRSSGTPLTDTQYF; CDR3nt: TGTGCCAGCAGTGAAAGGCGTTCTAGCGGGACCCCCCTCACAGATACGCAGTATTTT
d_gene: -; j_gene: TRBJ2-4; abundance: few; v_gene: TRBV12-3/TRBV12-4; CDR3aa: CASSTGPDGNIQYF; CDR3nt: TGTGCCAGCAGCACGGGACCGGACGGAAACATTCAGTACTTC
d_gene: TRBD1; j_gene: TRBJ2-7; abundance: few; v_gene: TRBV5-1; CDR3aa: CASSFTGVSSYEQYF; CDR3nt: TGCGCCAGCAGCTTTACAGGGGTTAGCTCCTACGAGCAGTACTTC
d_gene: TRBD2; j_gene: TRBJ2-2; abundance: few; v_gene: TRBV9; CDR3aa: CASSKGTSGRAGELFF; CDR3nt: TGTGCCAGCAGCAAGGGGACTAGCGGGAGGGCCGGGGAGCTGTTTTTT
d_gene: TRBD2; j_gene: TRBJ2-7; abundance: few; v_gene: TRBV19; CDR3aa: CASQPGTSGMAAYEQYF; CDR3nt: TGTGCCAGTCAACCCGGGACTAGCGGGATGGCGGCCTACGAGCAGTACTTC
d_gene: TRBD1; j_gene: TRBJ2-7; abundance: few; v_gene: TRBV19; CDR3aa: CASSTPGQGIGEQYF; CDR3nt: TGTGCCAGTAGTACCCCGGGACAGGGGATCGGTGAGCAGTACTTC
d_gene: -; j_gene: TRBJ2-7; abundance: many; v_gene: TRBV20-1; CDR3aa: CSARDSQGVGEQYF; CDR3nt: TGCAGTGCTAGAGATAGTCAGGGCGTTGGGGAGCAGTACTTC
d_gene: -; j_gene: TRBJ1-1; abundance: medium-sized; v_gene: TRBV13; CDR3aa: CASADGPNTEAFF; CDR3nt: TGTGCCAGCGCGGACGGACCAAACACTGAAGCTTTCTTT
d_gene: TRBD2; j_gene: TRBJ2-2; abundance: -; v_gene: TRBV7-9; CDR3aa: CASSRGLAGVHPPGELFF; CDR3nt: TGTGCCAGCAGCCGGGGACTAGCGGGAGTTCATCCTCCCGGGGAGCTGTTTTTT
d_gene: -; j_gene: TRBJ2-7; abundance: many; v_gene: TRBV20-1; CDR3aa: CSALVGGGSYEQYF; CDR3nt: TGCAGTGCCCTGGTGGGGGGAGGCTCCTACGAGCAGTACTTC
d_gene: TRBD1; j_gene: TRBJ2-7; abundance: few; v_gene: TRBV6-1; CDR3aa: CASSFTGGSYEQCF; CDR3nt: TGTGCCAGCAGTTTTACAGGGGGCAGCTACGAGCAGTGCTTC
d_gene: TRBD2; j_gene: TRBJ2-3; abundance: few; v_gene: TRBV27; CDR3aa: CASSSGTSGRDTQYF; CDR3nt: TGTGCCAGCAGTTCCGGGACTAGCGGGAGAGATACGCAGTATTTT
d_gene: -; j_gene: TRBJ2-7; abundance: many; v_gene: TRBV6-1; CDR3aa: CASRTDPGPSYEQYF; CDR3nt: TGTGCCAGCAGGACAGACCCGGGCCCATCCTACGAGCAGTACTTC
d_gene: TRBD2; j_gene: TRBJ2-1; abundance: many; v_gene: TRBV28; CDR3aa: CASTWTSGRNEQFF; CDR3nt: TGTGCCAGCACCTGGACTAGCGGGAGGAATGAGCAGTTCTTC
d_gene: TRBD1; j_gene: TRBJ1-6; abundance: few; v_gene: TRBV29-1; CDR3aa: CSVAFGQGSSSPLHF; CDR3nt: TGCAGCGTTGCATTTGGACAGGGCAGTAGTTCACCCCTCCACTTT
d_gene: TRBD1; j_gene: TRBJ1-5; abundance: many; v_gene: TRBV2; CDR3aa: CASRGTGTGGGQPQHF; CDR3nt: TGTGCCAGCAGGGGAACCGGGACAGGGGGCGGTCAGCCCCAGCATTTT
d_gene: TRBD2; j_gene: TRBJ2-5; abundance: many; v_gene: TRBV5-1; CDR3aa: CASSFGTSGRGETQYF; CDR3nt: TGCGCCAGCAGCTTTGGGACTAGCGGGAGAGGAGAGACCCAGTACTTC
d_gene: TRBD2; j_gene: TRBJ2-2; abundance: -; v_gene: TRBV7-3; CDR3aa: CASSPGGGYDTGELFF; CDR3nt: TGTGCCAGCAGCCCCGGGGGGGGTTATGACACCGGGGAGCTGTTTTTT
d_gene: -; j_gene: TRBJ2-7; abundance: -; v_gene: TRBV10-3; CDR3aa: CAISITGEAYEQYF; CDR3nt: TGTGCCATCAGTATAACGGGGGAGGCCTACGAGCAGTACTTC
d_gene: TRBD2; j_gene: TRBJ2-1; abundance: many; v_gene: TRBV5-1; CDR3aa: CASSASGRDNEQFF; CDR3nt: TGCGCCAGCAGCGCTAGCGGGAGAGACAATGAGCAGTTCTTC
d_gene: TRBD1; j_gene: TRBJ2-6; abundance: many; v_gene: TRBV12-3/TRBV12-4; CDR3aa: CASSLAGTGSSGANVLTF; CDR3nt: TGTGCCAGCAGTTTAGCCGGGACAGGGAGCTCTGGGGCCAACGTCCTGACTTTC
d_gene: -; j_gene: TRBJ2-5; abundance: many; v_gene: TRBV28; CDR3aa: CASEATLWGSQETQYF; CDR3nt: TGTGCCAGCGAAGCTACTCTCTGGGGCAGCCAAGAGACCCAGTACTTC
d_gene: TRBD1; j_gene: TRBJ2-5; abundance: many; v_gene: TRBV29-1; CDR3aa: CSVEGGQGRGETQYF; CDR3nt: TGCAGCGTTGAAGGGGGACAGGGAAGGGGAGAGACCCAGTACTTC
d_gene: TRBD1; j_gene: TRBJ1-5; abundance: -; v_gene: TRBV30; CDR3aa: CAWSVRRDRGNQPQHF; CDR3nt: TGTGCCTGGAGTGTAAGGCGGGACAGGGGCAATCAGCCCCAGCATTTT
d_gene: TRBD2; j_gene: TRBJ2-3; abundance: many; v_gene: TRBV7-9; CDR3aa: CASSLGTSGVADTQYF; CDR3nt: TGTGCCAGCAGCTTAGGGACTAGCGGGGTTGCAGATACGCAGTATTTT